This T cell receptor beta chain was sequenced in a study of CD8 T cells in ankylosing spondylitis. Quantitative 5'-RACE with molecular barcodes generated TCR beta libraries. TCRdb fed the 5' RACE reads into MiXCR, producing one record per CDR3 protein. The data hold hundreds of thousands of distinct CDR3 sequences, with 8% to 9.5% observed a single time. Trimming removed 3 bases from V and 0 bases from J, with 15 bases in between. The CDR3 runs to 17 residues. Germline V CDR1 and CDR2: SGHTA, FQGNSA. The genes are TRBV7-2 and TRBJ2-1; possibly TRBD1 for D (6 bases). The sequence was collected from a male donor with ankylosing spondylitis or in good health (not recorded which). Sequencing used blood, either unsorted or a sorted T cell fraction (not recorded which). The CDR3 loop reads CASSFLRGVYSYNEQFF. CDR3 nucleotide sequence: TGTGCCAGCAGCTTCCTCAGGGGAGTTTACTCCTACAATGAGCAGTTCTTC.